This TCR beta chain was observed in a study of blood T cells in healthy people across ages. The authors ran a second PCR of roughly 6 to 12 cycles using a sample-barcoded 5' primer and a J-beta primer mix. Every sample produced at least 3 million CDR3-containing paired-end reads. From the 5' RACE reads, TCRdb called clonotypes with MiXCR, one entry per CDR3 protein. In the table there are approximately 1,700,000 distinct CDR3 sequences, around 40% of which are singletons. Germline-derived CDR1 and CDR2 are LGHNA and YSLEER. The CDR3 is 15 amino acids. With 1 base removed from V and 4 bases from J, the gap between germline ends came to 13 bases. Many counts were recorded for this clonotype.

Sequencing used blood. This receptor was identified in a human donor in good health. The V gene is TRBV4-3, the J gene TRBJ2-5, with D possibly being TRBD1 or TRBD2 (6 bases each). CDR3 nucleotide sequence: TGCGCCAGCAGCCAAGGTGGGGGGCTGGGAGAGACCCAGTACTTC. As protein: CASSQGGGLGETQYF.